Below are 29 T cell receptor beta chains sequenced from a single sample in a study of control samples from healthy donors and cancer patients. This table comes from immunoSEQ multiplex PCR, and its TCRdb copy is limited to in-frame clones, with some not included. The table includes about 160,000 clones, roughly 94% detected once. The sample consisted of PBMCs. Receptor source: a man in his fifties or sixties with colorectal cancer.

V usage is TRBV4-1 and J usage is TRBJ2-5, with 7 positions matching TRBD2. CDR3 size: 15 residues. CDR1 and CDR2 from the germline V gene are MGHRA and YSYEKL. The V gene end was trimmed by 1 base and the J gene end by 3 bases; junction bases not matched to a gene: 5. CDR3: CASSQGMGGEETQYF. Here the CDR3 DNA reads TGCGCCAGCAGCCAAGGAATGGGGGGGGAAGAGACCCAGTACTTC.

V is TRBV10-3 and J is TRBJ1-2; 9 positions agree with TRBD1. The V and J ends lost 6 bases and 7 bases, in that order; junction bases with no gene match: 12. CDR1 and CDR2 from the germline V gene are ENHRY and SYGVKD. The CDR3 sequence is 15 residues long. Here the CDR3 reads CAIRRIQGAGSGYTF. CDR3 bases: TGTGCCATCAGAAGAATACAGGGGGCAGGCTCTGGCTACACCTTC.

V and J are TRBV21-1 and TRBJ1-1. TRBV21-1 is labeled a pseudogene. The length of the CDR3 is 14 residues. The DNA for the CDR3 is TGTGCCAGCAGCAAAGTGGAGCCTGACACTGAAGCTTTCTTT. It is translated as CASSKVEPDTEAFF.

The chain's CDR3 is CASSLVGSGANVLTF. CDR3 bases: TGTGCCAGCAGCTTAGTAGGCTCTGGGGCCAACGTCCTGACTTTC. The chain links TRBV7-2 to TRBJ2-6; D is unclear. The CDR3 has 15 residues. The V gene's germline CDR1 is SGHTA and CDR2 FQGNSA. Trimming removed 1 base from V and 0 bases from J, with 4 bases in between.

The chain has TRBV7-2 and TRBJ1-2; no definite D call. Trimming stripped 5 bases from V and 5 bases from J, with 18 bases between. CDR1 is SGHTA and CDR2 is FQGNSA in the germline V gene. The length of the CDR3 is 15 residues. The CDR3 reads CASSAYREGIYGYTF. The DNA of the CDR3 is TGTGCCAGCAGCGCATATAGGGAAGGGATATATGGCTACACCTTC.

The chain couples TRBV5-4 to TRBJ1-1; no clear D gene. This CDR3 is 15 amino acids long. Germline assignment: CDR1 SGHNT and CDR2 YYREEE (reference sequence). Trimming removed 0 bases from V and 0 bases from J, with 9 bases in between. The CDR3 DNA reads TGTGCCAGCAGCTTGGCCGGGAGCTTGAACACTGAAGCTTTCTTT. This encodes CASSLAGSLNTEAFF.

The chain links TRBV3-1 (or the pseudogene TRBV3-2) to TRBJ2-5, with D hard to call. The CDR3 runs to 13 residues. Germline CDR1 is LGHDT and CDR2 is YNNKEL (reference sequence). Deletions cut 3 bases from V and 4 bases from J, with 9 bases between. CDR3 nucleotide sequence: TGTGCCAGCAGCCAGGTTGGGTCAGAGACCCAGTACTTC. Its protein is CASSQVGSETQYF.

CDR3 amino acids: CASSEPSGTVSSYNEQFF. The CDR3, as DNA: TGCGCCAGCAGTGAACCATCCGGGACGGTGAGCTCCTACAATGAGCAGTTCTTC. The V and J genes are TRBV10-2 and TRBJ2-1; D assignment may be TRBD1 or TRBD2 (5 bases each). Trimming cost V 3 bases and J 0 bases, with 18 bases left between them. This CDR3 spans 18 amino acids. Per germline, CDR1 WSHSY and CDR2 SAAADI.

This chain links TRBV6-6 with TRBJ2-7, with unresolved D. Trimming removed 3 bases at V and 3 bases at J, with 6 bases between. The germline CDR1 and CDR2 sequences are MNHNY and SVGAGI (reference sequence). CDR3 length: 12 amino acids. The CDR3 region has the DNA TGTGCCAGCAGTTATCCCGACTACGAGCAGTACTTC. Its translation: CASSYPDYEQYF.

The chain couples TRBV5-1 to TRBJ1-3; weak D call: TRBD1 (5 bases). The CDR3 runs to 16 residues. Trimming stripped 2 bases from V and 7 bases from J, with 19 bases between. CDR1 SGHRS and CDR2 YFSETQ come from the germline V gene. The CDR3 region has the DNA TGCGCCAGCAGCTTATACGGGACTCCCTCAGACAACACCATATATTTT. Translated: CASSLYGTPSDNTIYF.

There are a few counts of this clone. The gene calls are TRBV11-3 and TRBJ2-6; D is uncertain. In germline, CDR1 is SGHNT, CDR2 YENEEA. Trimming stripped 1 base from V and 1 base from J, with 5 bases between. The CDR3 sequence is 15 residues long. The CDR3 DNA sequence: TGTGCCAGCAGCTTAGGGAGATCTGGGGCCAACGTCCTGACTTTC. Its translation is CASSLGRSGANVLTF. Filled out from reference TRBV11-3 and TRBJ2-6, the complete variable domain reads EAGVVQSPRYKIIEKKQPVAFWCNPISGHNTLYWYLQNLGQGPELLIRYENEEAVDDSQLPKDRFSAERLKGVDSTLKIQPAELGDSAVYLCASSLGRSGANVLTFGAGSRLTVL.

The chain joins TRBV4-2 to TRBJ2-3; 10 positions agree with TRBD2. CDR3 length equals 16 residues. CDR1 is LGHNA, CDR2 YNFKEQ, per germline. The V segment lost 0 bases and the J segment 5 bases; nucleotides outside the gene matches: 5. This chain's CDR3 is CASSQELAGWVDTQYF. The CDR3 coding sequence is TGTGCCAGCAGCCAAGAACTAGCGGGGTGGGTAGATACGCAGTATTTT.

This clone appeared a few times. This chain uses TRBV5-4 with TRBJ2-7; D unresolved. V dropped 2 bases and J dropped 7 bases, with 13 bases sitting between them. Per germline, CDR1 SGHNT and CDR2 YYREEE (reference sequence). This CDR3 comprises 13 residues. CDR3 DNA sequence: TGTGCCAGCAGCTTACTGCCTCAAGTAGAGCAGTACTTC. Protein sequence: CASSLLPQVEQYF. Based on the CDR3 plus reference TRBV5-4 and TRBJ2-7, the full variable domain is ETGVTQSPTHLIKTRGQQVTLRCSSQSGHNTVSWYQQALGQGPQFIFQYYREEENGRGNFPPRFSGLQFPNYSSELNVNALELDDSALYLCASSLLPQVEQYFGPGTRLTVT.

The J gene is TRBJ2-2, the V gene TRBV24-1; 8 bases line up with TRBD1. The CDR3 sequence is 19 residues long. V was clipped by 4 bases and J by 0 bases; unmatched bases: 12. Germline-derived CDR1 and CDR2 are KGHDR and SFDVKD. The chain's CDR3 is CATSDPRTGHLTNTGELFF. CDR3 coding DNA: TGTGCCACCAGTGACCCCCGGACAGGGCATTTGACGAACACCGGGGAGCTGTTTTTT.

The V gene is TRBV7-9, the J gene TRBJ1-5, with a tentative D call TRBD1 (6 bases). CDR1 is SEHNR, CDR2 FQNEAQ, per germline (reference sequence). The germline V and J ends were trimmed by 5 bases and 3 bases, with 11 bases remaining between them. The CDR3 loop spans 14 amino acids. Here the CDR3 DNA reads TGTGCCAGCAGCCCACAGGGAGTCAATCAGCCCCAGCATTTT. This codes for CASSPQGVNQPQHF.

This chain connects TRBV7-9 to TRBJ2-5; tentatively, D is TRBD1 or TRBD2 (5 bases each). The CDR3 has 11 amino acids. With 3 bases removed from V and 9 bases from J, the gap between germline ends came to 8 bases. CDR1 and CDR2 from the germline V gene are SEHNR and FQNEAQ (reference sequence). CDR3 region: CASSFGDPQYF. Here the CDR3 DNA reads TGTGCCAGCAGCTTCGGGGACCCCCAGTACTTC.

The rearrangement uses TRBV3-1 (or the pseudogene TRBV3-2) and TRBJ1-5, with D unresolved. The V end lost 2 bases, the J end lost 7 bases, and 9 bases lay between the germline ends. The CDR3 sequence is 13 residues long. Germline-derived CDR1 and CDR2 are LGHDT and YNNKEL (reference sequence). CDR3 sequence (DNA): TGTGCCAGCAGCCAATCGGCGGGGCAGCCCCAGCATTTT. Translating it yields CASSQSAGQPQHF.

The chain employs TRBV11-3 and TRBJ2-7, with 9 bases fitting TRBD1. Germline CDR1 is SGHNT and CDR2 is YENEEA. V was pared by 4 bases and J by 6 bases, with 10 bases of the junction left unmatched. CDR3 length: 15 residues. The CDR3: CASSSLLTGGGEQYF. In DNA form, the CDR3 reads TGTGCCAGCAGCTCCCTCTTGACAGGGGGGGGCGAGCAGTACTTC.

J is TRBJ1-1 and V is TRBV29-1, with D hard to call. Germline CDR1 SQVTM, CDR2 ANQGSEA. The CDR3 runs to 11 residues. The CDR3 region is CTVNENTEAFF. CDR3 nucleotide sequence: TGCACCGTGAATGAGAACACTGAAGCTTTCTTT.

CDR3 in DNA: TGTGCCAGCAGTTACGACAGGTACAATGAGCAGTTCTTC. This gives the protein CASSYDRYNEQFF. The chain is built from TRBV6-6 and TRBJ2-1, with a weak D call TRBD1 (6 bases). This CDR3 contains 13 residues. Trimming removed 2 bases at V and 4 bases at J, with 6 bases between. Germline CDR1 and CDR2: MNHNY and SVGAGI (reference sequence).

V usage is TRBV10-2 and J usage is TRBJ2-2, with a possible D match to TRBD2 (7 bases). CDR1 and CDR2 from the germline V gene are WSHSY and SAAADI. Trimming removed 6 bases from V and 2 bases from J, with 10 bases in between. The CDR3 is 14 amino acids. CDR3 region: CASRGGGNTGELFF. Written as DNA, the CDR3 is TGCGCCAGCAGGGGCGGGGGCAACACCGGGGAGCTGTTTTTT.

In nucleotides, the CDR3 is TGTGCCAGCAGTAGCCAGGGAGACGTCACTGAAGCTTTCTTT. The encoded protein is CASSSQGDVTEAFF. The V gene is TRBV6-2 or TRBV6-3, the J gene TRBJ1-1; possibly TRBD1 for D (5 bases). Trimming removed 5 bases at V and 4 bases at J, with 14 bases between. Germline CDR1 and CDR2: MNHEY and SVGEGT. This CDR3 contains 14 residues.

The J gene is TRBJ1-4, the V gene TRBV9, with TRBD1 matching 10 bases. V was clipped by 0 bases and J by 5 bases; unmatched bases: 4. The CDR3 is 16 amino acids. The germline V gene encodes CDR1 SGDLS and CDR2 YYNGEE. The CDR3 reads CASSVASDRGNEKLFF. The CDR3, as DNA: TGTGCCAGCAGCGTAGCTTCGGACAGGGGGAATGAAAAACTGTTTTTT. The full variable domain, with the rest looked up from reference TRBV9 and TRBJ1-4, is DSGVTQTPKHLITATGQRVTLRCSPRSGDLSVYWYQQSLDQGLQFLIQYYNGEERAKGNILERFSAQQFPDLHSELNLSSLELGDSALYFCASSVASDRGNEKLFFGSGTQLSVL.

The chain has TRBV19 and TRBJ1-5, with TRBD1 identical over 8 bases. The CDR3 loop spans 16 amino acids. After removal of 6 bases from V and 3 bases from J, the junction contained 10 bases not matched to a gene. Germline CDR1 and CDR2: LNHDA and SQIVND (reference sequence). In nucleotides, the CDR3 is TGTGCCAGTAGGACTCAGACAGGGGCTTCCAATCAGCCCCAGCATTTT. It codes for CASRTQTGASNQPQHF.

The chain couples TRBV6-2 or TRBV6-3 to TRBJ2-3; 13 bases are shared with TRBD2. The junction had 8 bases not matched to a gene; V was cut back by 0 bases and J by 5 bases. The CDR3 sequence is 18 residues long. Germline CDR1 and CDR2: MNHEY and SVGEGT. As DNA, the CDR3 is TGTGCCAGCAGTTACTCGATTGGACTAGCGGGGGTCCAAGATACGCAGTATTTT. Translated: CASSYSIGLAGVQDTQYF.

This rearrangement joins TRBV6-2 or TRBV6-3 to TRBJ1-1, with 7 positions matching TRBD1. J lost 1 base, V lost 2 bases, and 4 bases had no gene match. Germline values: CDR1 MNHEY, CDR2 SVGEGT. CDR3 size: 15 residues. In nucleotides, the CDR3 is TGTGCCAGCAGTTACCAAGGACAGGAGAACACTGAAGCTTTCTTT. It encodes CASSYQGQENTEAFF.

This chain uses TRBV7-9 with TRBJ1-2; TRBD1 matches 8 bases. Germline assignment: CDR1 SEHNR and CDR2 FQNEAQ (reference sequence). Trimming at V came to 6 bases and at J to 4 bases, leaving 4 bases not matched to a gene. The CDR3 has 13 residues. CDR3 sequence (DNA): TGTGCCAGCAGGTCCGGGACAGGCTATGGCTACACCTTC. Its protein product is CASRSGTGYGYTF.

V gene TRBV27 combines with J gene TRBJ2-7; TRBD1 or TRBD2 may be the D gene (6 bases each). CDR3 length: 14 residues. CDR1 and CDR2 (germline): MNHEY, SMNVEV (reference sequence). Trimming shortened V by 5 bases and J by 2 bases, and 13 bases separated the two germline ends. CDR3 DNA sequence: TGTGCCAGCAGTCCTCTAGGGGGGACCTACGAGCAGTACTTC. Translated: CASSPLGGTYEQYF.

This clone has only a few counts. The CDR3 nucleotides are TGTGCCAGCAGTTTTGGACAGGCCAATGAAAAACTGTTTTTT. It yields the protein CASSFGQANEKLFF. The chain is built from TRBV27 and TRBJ1-4; 7 bases agree with TRBD1. This CDR3 is built from 14 residues. Germline CDR1 is MNHEY and CDR2 is SMNVEV (reference sequence). Trimming took 3 bases from V and 5 from J; bases not matched to a gene: 3.